Each of the 17 T cell receptor beta chains below was sequenced from the same sample in a study of control samples from healthy donors and cancer patients. Sequencing was performed with immunoSEQ multiplex PCR; in TCRdb, only in-frame clones are kept and a portion is missing. The data contain tens of thousands of clones, 94% of them singletons. Source material: blood. The source is a man aged 25-40 years in good health.

The CDR3 loop is CASSLQGNSPLHF. In DNA, the CDR3 is TGTGCCAGCAGCTTACAGGGGAATTCACCCCTCCACTTT. V usage is TRBV7-3 and J usage is TRBJ1-6; the D gene is possibly TRBD1 (6 bases). The CDR3 is made up of 13 amino acids. From germline, CDR1 is SGHTA and CDR2 FQGTGA. Between the trimmed V and J ends, which lost 2 bases and 7 bases, there was a span of 6 bases.

V and J are TRBV27 and TRBJ2-5, with 7 positions matching TRBD1. The ends lost 8 bases at V and 4 bases at J; junction bases unmatched: 13. Germline-derived CDR1 and CDR2 are MNHEY and SMNVEV (reference sequence). This CDR3 is built from 15 residues. CDR3 sequence reads: CASWRTGDYRETQYF. For the CDR3, the DNA is TGTGCCAGCTGGCGGACAGGCGATTACCGAGAGACCCAGTACTTC.

J is TRBJ2-3 and V is TRBV9, with 12 bases aligning to TRBD2. Unmatched junction bases numbered 8, after V lost 0 bases and J lost 6 bases. The CDR3 has 17 residues. Germline-derived CDR1 and CDR2 are SGDLS and YYNGEE. In DNA, the CDR3 is TGTGCCAGCAGCGTAGCTACGACTAGCGGGGGCTTCGATACGCAGTATTTT. This gives the protein CASSVATTSGGFDTQYF.

The chain recombines TRBV27 with TRBJ2-5; 7 positions match TRBD2. The trim removed 5 bases at V and 4 bases at J, leaving 4 bases unmatched. The CDR3 runs to 13 residues. The V gene's germline CDR1 is MNHEY and CDR2 SMNVEV (reference sequence). The CDR3 DNA follows: TGTGCCAGCAGTGCCTGGGGGGGAGAGACCCAGTACTTC. Translated, it gives CASSAWGGETQYF.

This clone has only one observation. The chain is built from TRBV9 and TRBJ1-4, with a possible D match to TRBD1 (6 bases). This CDR3 is 16 amino acids long. Between the trimmed V and J ends, which lost 0 bases and 6 bases, there was a span of 15 bases. The germline CDR1 and CDR2 sequences are SGDLS and YYNGEE. The CDR3 sequence is CASSVGGGTYDEKLFF. The CDR3 DNA is TGTGCCAGCAGCGTAGGAGGGGGGACATATGATGAAAAACTGTTTTTT.

The V call is TRBV9, the J call TRBJ2-3, with TRBD2 matching 11 bases. The CDR3 length is 16 residues. From germline, CDR1 is SGDLS and CDR2 YYNGEE. J lost 4 bases, V lost 4 bases, and 8 bases had no gene match. The CDR3 DNA reads TGTGCCAGCAGCCCATATAGCGGGAGGGCCCCAGATACGCAGTATTTT. Protein: CASSPYSGRAPDTQYF.

The CDR3 region is CASSPGRLHNSPLHF. CDR3 nucleotides: TGTGCCAGCAGCCCGGGTCGACTCCATAATTCACCCCTCCACTTT. The gene calls are TRBV5-6 and TRBJ1-6; no clear D. V was trimmed by 4 bases and J by 5 bases, leaving 13 bases between them. The CDR3 is 15 amino acids. The germline gives CDR1 SGHDT, CDR2 YYEEEE.

The chain recombines TRBV27 with TRBJ2-7; TRBD1 might be the D (6 bases). The CDR3 sequence is 14 residues long. Germline CDR1 reads MNHEY; CDR2 reads SMNVEV (reference sequence). V was clipped by 5 bases and J by 5 bases, with 16 bases between them. The CDR3 region has the DNA TGTGCCAGCAGTCCCTCCGGGACATATCACGAGCAGTACTTC. This gives the protein CASSPSGTYHEQYF.

This chain uses TRBV4-1 with TRBJ1-4, with a weak D call TRBD1 (5 bases). The germline V gene has CDR1 MGHRA and CDR2 YSYEKL. The CDR3 extends over 14 amino acids. Trimming took 4 bases from V and 8 from J, leaving 14 bases between them. CDR3 in DNA: TGCGCCAGCAGCCCGCTGAGGGGTTGGGAAAAACTGTTTTTT. Encoded protein: CASSPLRGWEKLFF.

The chain uses TRBV5-1 and TRBJ2-5; D is tentatively TRBD1 or TRBD2 (5 bases each). The germline V gene encodes CDR1 SGHRS and CDR2 YFSETQ. Between the trimmed V and J ends, which lost 0 bases and 5 bases, there was a span of 17 bases. The CDR3 runs 16 residues. The CDR3 sequence is CASSLGPPGTQETQYF. The CDR3, as DNA: TGCGCCAGCAGCTTGGGGCCTCCGGGGACCCAGGAGACCCAGTACTTC. The full variable domain, with the rest looked up from reference TRBV5-1 and TRBJ2-5, is KAGVTQTPRYLIKTRGQQVTLSCSPISGHRSVSWYQQTPGQGLQFLFEYFSETQRNKGNFPGRFSGRQFSNSRSEMNVSTLELGDSALYLCASSLGPPGTQETQYFGPGTRLLVL.

This chain connects TRBV7-9 to TRBJ1-6, with D perhaps TRBD1 (6 bases). Germline CDR1 reads SEHNR; CDR2 reads FQNEAQ (reference sequence). Trimming pared 7 bases from V and 9 bases from J, leaving 19 bases between. The CDR3 extends over 15 amino acids. The CDR3 sequence: CASNRNGGAGSPLHF. The CDR3 region has the DNA TGTGCCAGCAACCGAAATGGGGGGGCGGGTTCACCCCTCCACTTT. The full variable domain, in which reference TRBV7-9 and TRBJ1-6 provide the parts outside the CDR3, is DTGVSQNPRHKITKRGQNVTFRCDPISEHNRLYWYRQTLGQGPEFLTYFQNEAQLEKSRLLSDRFSAERPKGSFSTLEIQRTEQGDSAMYLCASNRNGGAGSPLHFGNGTRLTVT.

The V call is TRBV30, the J call TRBJ1-5, with TRBD1 matching 8 bases. This CDR3 has 14 residues. CDR1 GTSNPN and CDR2 SVGIG come from the germline V gene (reference sequence). J gave up 7 bases and V 0 bases, and 5 bases lay outside the gene matches. The CDR3, as DNA: TGTGCCTGGAGTGTACCAGGGGGCGGACAGCCCCAGCATTTT. Translating it yields CAWSVPGGGQPQHF.

The CDR3 region has the DNA TGTGCCAGCAGCTTAGCCGGGGGTGAGACCCAGTACTTC. Its translation is CASSLAGGETQYF. The V gene is TRBV7-2, the J gene TRBJ2-5; D perhaps matches TRBD2 (6 bases). CDR1 SGHTA and CDR2 FQGNSA come from the germline V gene. This CDR3 spans 13 amino acids. V was cut by 0 bases and J by 5 bases, with 7 bases left in between. Full variable domain (missing parts from reference TRBV7-2 and TRBJ2-5): GAGVSQSPSNKVTEKGKDVELRCDPISGHTALYWYRQSLGQGLEFLIYFQGNSAPDKSGLPSDRFSAERTGGSVSTLTIQRTQQEDSAVYLCASSLAGGETQYFGPGTRLLVL.

This sequence joins TRBV20-1 and TRBJ1-2, with D tentatively TRBD1 (5 bases). The CDR3 consists of 13 residues. CDR1 and CDR2 (germline): DFQATT, SNEGSKA (reference sequence). Trimming removed 3 bases at V and 5 bases at J, with 13 bases between. CDR3 amino acids: CSASPQEGYGYTF. CDR3 in DNA: TGCAGTGCTAGTCCCCAGGAGGGGTATGGCTACACCTTC.

This clone appeared a single time. This chain joins TRBV30 and TRBJ1-3; D gene uncertain. The CDR3 extends over 15 amino acids. Germline values: CDR1 GTSNPN, CDR2 SVGIG (reference sequence). Trimming left V 4 bases short and J 0 bases short, with 13 bases between. CDR3 region: CAWNPGGISGNTIYF. The DNA for the CDR3 is TGTGCCTGGAACCCGGGAGGGATCTCTGGAAACACCATATATTTT.

The V call is TRBV21-1, the J call TRBJ1-5. TRBV21-1 is designated a pseudogene. CDR3 length: 17 amino acids. The CDR3 protein is CASSKDREAVPNQPQHF. CDR3 coding DNA: TGTGCCAGCAGCAAAGACCGAGAGGCGGTCCCAAATCAGCCCCAGCATTTT.

This chain uses TRBV24-1 with TRBJ1-2; D is undetermined. Germline V CDR1 and CDR2: KGHDR, SFDVKD. The CDR3 is 14 residues long. V was cut by 3 bases and J by 0 bases, with 7 bases left in between. The CDR3 loop reads CATSDPWSNYGYTF. CDR3 nucleotides: TGTGCCACCAGTGATCCATGGTCTAACTATGGCTACACCTTC.